This T cell receptor beta chain was sequenced during a study of chemoradiotherapy in HPV16-positive cancers. The length of the CDR3 is 15 residues. Germline V gene sequence: CDR1 SNHLY, CDR2 FYNNEI. Trimming removed 8 bases from V and 4 bases from J; junction bases left unmatched: 7. Whole-study results and caveats: HPV-responsive T-cell expansion during chemoradiotherapy was linked to improved recurrence-free survival in HPV16-positive patients. During treatment, candidate HPV-specific clones and E7-related motifs expanded in tumor. Only two HPV16-positive patients supplied the functional HPV-specificity definition.

Produced via immunoSEQ multiplex PCR; TCRdb's table is partial and in-frame only. The sample yields about 7,900 clones, 85% to 90% seen once. As concerns this clone: Its antigen is currently unknown.

The chain employs TRBV2 and TRBJ2-5, with 13 nucleotides matching TRBD2. The source material was blood, sampled from a patient who underwent chemoradiotherapy. This clonotype was obtained from a human donor with HPV-associated anogenital cancer. CDR3 amino acids: CASGLAGVEVETQYF. CDR3 DNA sequence: TGTGCCAGCGGACTAGCGGGAGTTGAGGTAGAGACCCAGTACTTC.